The rows below give T cell receptor beta chains drawn from one sample of a study of CD8 T cells in ankylosing spondylitis. Each CDR3 protein gets one entry after TCRdb re-called the 5' RACE reads with MiXCR. The sample holds about 150,000 distinct CDR3 sequences, around 43% seen once. The source material was synovial fluid, either unsorted or a sorted T cell fraction (not recorded which). Receptor source: a male donor with ankylosing spondylitis. Both conserved end residues are part of each CDR3. A D gene is named only where the DNA matches it firmly. Not every row has a clone size; where given, it reads once, few, many or a size class.

v_gene,d_gene,j_gene,abundance,CDR3nt,CDR3aa
TRBV5-1,TRBD1,TRBJ2-1,NA,TGCGCCAGCAGCGTTGGACAGGGGGTAAGGGGCTCCTACAATGAGCAGTTCTTC,CASSVGQGVRGSYNEQFF
TRBV2,NA,TRBJ1-5,NA,TGTGCCAGCAAGGTTTATAGCAATCAGCCCCAGCATTTT,CASKVYSNQPQHF
TRBV4-1,TRBD2,TRBJ2-2,NA,TGCGCCAGCAGCCATCCGGGAGGCACCGGGGAGCTGTTTTTT,CASSHPGGTGELFF
TRBV6-5,NA,TRBJ1-6,NA,TGTGCCAGCAGTTATGCCCGCAGCGACAATTCACCCCTCCACTTT,CASSYARSDNSPLHF
TRBV10-3,TRBD2,TRBJ2-3,NA,TGTGCCATCAGTGAGTGGGACCGAGGGACTAGCGTCGGCACAGATACGCAGTATTTT,CAISEWDRGTSVGTDTQYF
TRBV29-1,NA,TRBJ2-1,many,TGCAGCGTTGTTGGGCCGAGGGATGAGCAGTTCTTC,CSVVGPRDEQFF
TRBV6-5,TRBD1,TRBJ1-2,NA,TGTGCCAGCAGTTACCCAGGGGGCTCCCTCTCCTATGGCTACACCTTC,CASSYPGGSLSYGYTF
TRBV10-3,NA,TRBJ1-1,few,TGTGCCATCAGTGAGACCGAAGGTAGAGGAGACACTGAAGCTTTCTTT,CAISETEGRGDTEAFF
TRBV12-3/TRBV12-4,NA,TRBJ2-7,NA,TGTGCCAGCAGACCCGGGACTGGATACGAGCAGTACTTC,CASRPGTGYEQYF
TRBV5-1,NA,TRBJ2-3,NA,TGCGCCAGCAGCCTGTGGCCGGGACCTTCGAGGGATACGCAGTATTTT,CASSLWPGPSRDTQYF
TRBV3-1,NA,TRBJ2-1,NA,TGTGCCAGCAGCCAAGATAATTACCCCTCCGAGCAGTTCTTC,CASSQDNYPSEQFF
TRBV6-1,TRBD2,TRBJ2-1,few,TGTGCCAGCAGTGACCTGGGACTAGCGGACAATGAGCAGTTCTTC,CASSDLGLADNEQFF
TRBV4-1,NA,TRBJ1-1,NA,TGCGCCAGCAGCCAACCCGGGACCTGGGGTTGGACTGAAGCTTTCTTT,CASSQPGTWGWTEAFF
TRBV25-1,NA,TRBJ1-1,NA,TGTGCCAGCAGTGAATCGGGAACTGAAGCTTTCTTT,CASSESGTEAFF
TRBV4-3,NA,TRBJ2-4,NA,TGCGCCAGCAGCCGAAGGGGGTGGGGGCCCAAGAGGATTTACTTC,CASSRRGWGPKRIYF
TRBV4-2,TRBD2,TRBJ2-3,few,TGTGCCAGCAGTGAGGGCGGGGGAGGCGCAGATACGCAGTATTTT,CASSEGGGGADTQYF
TRBV30,TRBD1,TRBJ1-2,NA,TGTGCCGGGGGACAGGGGATCCACTACTATGGCTACACCTTC,CAGGQGIHYYGYTF
TRBV7-9,NA,TRBJ2-7,many,TGTGCCAGCGGCGGCACCTACGAGCAGTACTTC,CASGGTYEQYF
TRBV20-1,TRBD1,TRBJ2-1,once,TGCAGTGCCTGGGACAGAATCTACTACAATGAGCAGTTCTTC,CSAWDRIYYNEQFF
TRBV3-1,TRBD1,TRBJ1-5,NA,TGTGCCAGCAGCCTAAGAGGGACAGAGAAGCCCCAGCATTTT,CASSLRGTEKPQHF
TRBV5-1,NA,TRBJ2-2,NA,TGCGCCAGCAGCTTGGGGTGGTGGCGAGGGGAGCTGTTTTTT,CASSLGWWRGELFF
TRBV4-3,NA,TRBJ2-7,many,TGCGCCAGCAGCCAAAGGAGGACGACTGGATACGAGCAGTACTTC,CASSQRRTTGYEQYF
TRBV2,NA,TRBJ2-2,medium-sized,TGTGCCAGCAGTGAATGGTGGGGGGCCGGCACCGGGGAGCTGTTTTTT,CASSEWWGAGTGELFF
TRBV29-1,NA,TRBJ2-3,once,TGCAGCGTTCGCGGAGTCAGAGATACGCAGTATTTT,CSVRGVRDTQYF
TRBV20-1,TRBD1,TRBJ2-1,many,TGCAGTGCTAGAAGTTCCCCCGGACAGGGATACAATGAGCAGTTCTTC,CSARSSPGQGYNEQFF
TRBV7-9,NA,TRBJ2-1,NA,TGTGCCAGCAGCTTAAAGGGTCCCTCGGACAGAGACAATGAGCAGTTCTTC,CASSLKGPSDRDNEQFF